Shown below are 18 T cell receptor beta chains from a single sample sequenced in a study of blood T cell repertoires in COVID-19. Sequenced by immunoSEQ multiplex PCR; TCRdb stores in-frame clones only, minus some. Here the sample spans about 180,000 clones, more than 85% being singletons. The source material was peripheral blood. These receptors originate from a woman aged 25 to 39 with active or convalescent COVID-19.

The chain employs TRBV12-3 or TRBV12-4 and TRBJ2-1; no definite D call. The CDR3 is 13 amino acids. The V end was cut by 3 bases, the J end by 4 bases, with 7 bases between. CDR3 region: CASSFEQYNEQFF. CDR3 DNA: TGTGCCAGCAGTTTTGAACAATACAATGAGCAGTTCTTC.

The rearrangement joins TRBV5-5 to TRBJ1-5; D ambiguous. The CDR3 contains 14 residues. V lost 3 bases and J 5 bases, leaving 12 bases between the germline ends. The germline gives CDR1 SGHKS, CDR2 YYEKEE (reference sequence). In DNA form, the CDR3 reads TGTGCCAGCAGCTCGAGTGGAGCGTATCAGCCCCAGCATTTT. Its translation is CASSSSGAYQPQHF. Filled out from reference TRBV5-5 and TRBJ1-5, the complete variable domain reads DAGVTQSPTHLIKTRGQQVTLRCSPISGHKSVSWYQQVLGQGPQFIFQYYEKEERGRGNFPDRFSARQFPNYSSELNVNALLLGDSALYLCASSSSGAYQPQHFGDGTRLSIL.

This chain joins TRBV27 and TRBJ2-5; a weak D match, TRBD1 (8 bases). V was trimmed by 6 bases and J by 5 bases, leaving 13 bases between them. Germline V lookup: CDR1 MNHEY, CDR2 SMNVEV (reference sequence). This CDR3 comprises 13 residues. CDR3 coding DNA: TGTGCCAGCAGACAACAGGGGGGGGAGACCCAGTACTTC. Translating it yields CASRQQGGETQYF.

The chain uses TRBV28 and TRBJ2-1; 12 bases are shared with TRBD2. The CDR3 covers 18 residues. CDR1 and CDR2 (germline): MDHEN, SYDVKM. With 2 bases clipped from V and 3 bases from J, the junction kept 8 bases outside the gene matches. CDR3 DNA sequence: TGTGCCAGCAGTTTACCCCCGAGACTAGCGGGGGTCTACAATGAGCAGTTCTTC. It translates to CASSLPPRLAGVYNEQFF.

V is TRBV6-4 and J is TRBJ1-5; D is perhaps TRBD1 (6 bases). The V end lost 2 bases, the J end lost 3 bases, and 11 bases lay between the germline ends. The CDR3 spans 15 residues. Per germline, CDR1 MRHNA and CDR2 SNTAGT. In nucleotides, the CDR3 is TGTGCCAGCAGTGACCAACCAGGGGTCAATCAGCCCCAGCATTTT. It yields the protein CASSDQPGVNQPQHF.

To note about this clone: One end of the junction varies from germline; a read error may be responsible. This rearrangement joins TRBV7-7 to TRBJ2-5; TRBD2 agrees at 12 bases. CDR1 SSHAT and CDR2 FNYEAQ come from the germline V gene (reference sequence). The CDR3 runs to 18 residues. CDR3 bases: TGTGCTAGCAGCTTTGGGCTAGCGGGGGGGCCCGTGTTCGAGACCCAGTACTTC. Protein: CASSFGLAGGPVFETQYF.

This clone was recorded once. The chain combines TRBV19 with TRBJ2-1; 11 bases map to TRBD2. Germline V gene lookup returns CDR1 LNHDA and CDR2 SQIVND (reference sequence). The CDR3 is 16 residues long. J lost 9 bases, V lost 5 bases, and 12 bases had no gene match. CDR3 amino acids: CASSVLSGGADGEQFF. DNA for the CDR3: TGTGCCAGTAGTGTCCTTAGCGGGGGGGCCGATGGTGAGCAGTTCTTC.

This sequence joins TRBV3-1 (or the pseudogene TRBV3-2) and TRBJ1-1; unclear D gene. CDR3 length: 13 amino acids. Trimming left V 4 bases short and J 1 base short, with 7 bases between. The germline V gene encodes CDR1 LGHDT and CDR2 YNNKEL (reference sequence). The CDR3 loop reads CASSLRRNTEAFF. The CDR3 coding sequence is TGTGCCAGCAGCCTCCGTAGGAACACTGAAGCTTTCTTT.

The chain recombines TRBV7-6 with TRBJ2-3; 7 bases are a match to TRBD1. The germline gives CDR1 SGHVS, CDR2 FNYEAQ. CDR3 length: 17 residues. J lost 2 bases, V lost 4 bases, and 12 bases had no gene match. This CDR3 reads CASSSPHETGNTDTQYF. Here the CDR3 DNA reads TGTGCCAGCAGCTCGCCGCATGAGACAGGGAACACAGATACGCAGTATTTT.

This clone appeared once. The genes are TRBV3-1 (or the pseudogene TRBV3-2) and TRBJ2-7; possibly TRBD2 for D (5 bases). Between the trimmed V and J ends, which lost 4 bases and 3 bases, there was a span of 13 bases. The germline V gene encodes CDR1 LGHDT and CDR2 YNNKEL (reference sequence). The CDR3 is made up of 14 amino acids. CDR3 amino acids: CASSPGEGNYEQYF. In nucleotides, the CDR3 is TGTGCCAGCAGCCCCGGAGAGGGCAACTACGAGCAGTACTTC.

The rearrangement links TRBV19 to TRBJ1-1, with D uncertain. The germline CDR1 and CDR2 sequences are LNHDA and SQIVND (reference sequence). The length of the CDR3 is 12 residues. V was clipped by 7 bases and J by 7 bases, with 13 bases between them. Here the CDR3 reads CASTVDGNEAFF. CDR3 bases: TGTGCCAGTACCGTGGACGGGAATGAAGCTTTCTTT.

This clone occurred once. The chain employs TRBV14 and TRBJ2-2; the match to TRBD2 covers 10 bases. V lost 2 bases to trimming and J lost 5 bases; unmatched junction nucleotides: 20. Germline CDR1 SGHDN, CDR2 FVKESK. The CDR3 runs 21 residues. This chain's CDR3 is CASSQFLPSGRGTVGTGELFF. The DNA for the CDR3 is TGTGCCAGCAGCCAATTTCTGCCTAGCGGGAGAGGAACAGTAGGGACCGGGGAGCTGTTTTTT.

The chain is built from TRBV12-3 or TRBV12-4 and TRBJ2-3; weak D call: TRBD2 (6 bases). The V gene lost 6 bases and the J gene lost 6 bases, with 10 bases spanning the gap. The CDR3 runs to 12 residues. CDR3 sequence: CASRPLADTQYF. Here the CDR3 DNA reads TGTGCCAGCAGACCCCTAGCGGATACGCAGTATTTT.

The chain carries TRBV5-1 and TRBJ2-1; 9 bases agree with TRBD2. CDR3 size: 17 residues. The germline gives CDR1 SGHRS, CDR2 YFSETQ. J gave up 6 bases and V 4 bases, and 14 bases lay outside the gene matches. The CDR3 coding sequence is TGCGCCAGCAGCCCAGGGTCGCCGGGACTAGCAGTCAATGAGCAGTTCTTC. Protein sequence: CASSPGSPGLAVNEQFF. The full variable domain, with the rest looked up from reference TRBV5-1 and TRBJ2-1, is KAGVTQTPRYLIKTRGQQVTLSCSPISGHRSVSWYQQTPGQGLQFLFEYFSETQRNKGNFPGRFSGRQFSNSRSEMNVSTLELGDSALYLCASSPGSPGLAVNEQFFGPGTRLTVL.

This rearrangement joins TRBV28 to TRBJ1-6, with 7 bases lining up with TRBD1. There are 16 residues in the CDR3. With 1 base clipped from V and 4 bases from J, the junction kept 4 bases outside the gene matches. The germline V gene encodes CDR1 MDHEN and CDR2 SYDVKM. The CDR3 bases are TGTGCCAGCAGTTTATTGACAGGGCATTATAATTCACCCCTCCACTTT. Protein product: CASSLLTGHYNSPLHF.

The rearrangement joins TRBV6-6 to TRBJ1-2; TRBD1 matches 10 bases. The ends lost 8 bases at V and 8 bases at J; junction bases unmatched: 8. Germline CDR1 MNHNY, CDR2 SVGAGI (reference sequence). This CDR3 is built from 13 residues. The CDR3 is CASEAETGGGYTF. The CDR3 DNA reads as TGTGCCAGCGAAGCCGAGACAGGGGGCGGCTACACCTTC.

V is TRBV6-1 and J is TRBJ1-1; D gene ambiguous. Germline assignment: CDR1 MNHNS and CDR2 SASEGT. This CDR3 region has 14 residues. With 1 base removed from V and 4 bases from J, the gap between germline ends came to 10 bases. CDR3 bases: TGTGCCAGCAGTGAAGACGGGGTACGCACTGAAGCTTTCTTT. It encodes CASSEDGVRTEAFF.

This chain connects TRBV15 to TRBJ2-1; 9 bases map to TRBD1. CDR1 is LNHNV and CDR2 is YYDKDF in the germline V gene (reference sequence). This CDR3 is built from 16 residues. The V segment lost 3 bases and the J segment 6 bases; nucleotides outside the gene matches: 9. The CDR3 DNA reads TGTGCCACCAGCAGGGGGGACAGGGTACTTTCCAATGAGCAGTTCTTC. Encoded protein: CATSRGDRVLSNEQFF.